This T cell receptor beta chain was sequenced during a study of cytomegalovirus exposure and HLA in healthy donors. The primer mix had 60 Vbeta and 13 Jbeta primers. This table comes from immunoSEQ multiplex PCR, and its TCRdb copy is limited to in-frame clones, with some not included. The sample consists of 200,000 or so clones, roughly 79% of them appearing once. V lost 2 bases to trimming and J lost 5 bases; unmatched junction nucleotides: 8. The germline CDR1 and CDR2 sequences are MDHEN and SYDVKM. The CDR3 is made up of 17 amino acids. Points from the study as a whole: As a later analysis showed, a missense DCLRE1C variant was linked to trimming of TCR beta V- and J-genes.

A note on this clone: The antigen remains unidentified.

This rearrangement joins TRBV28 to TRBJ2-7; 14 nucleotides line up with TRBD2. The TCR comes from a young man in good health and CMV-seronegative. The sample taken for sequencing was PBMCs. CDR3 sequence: CASSLATGLAGENEQYF. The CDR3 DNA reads TGTGCCAGCAGTTTAGCCACGGGACTAGCGGGAGAAAACGAGCAGTACTTC.